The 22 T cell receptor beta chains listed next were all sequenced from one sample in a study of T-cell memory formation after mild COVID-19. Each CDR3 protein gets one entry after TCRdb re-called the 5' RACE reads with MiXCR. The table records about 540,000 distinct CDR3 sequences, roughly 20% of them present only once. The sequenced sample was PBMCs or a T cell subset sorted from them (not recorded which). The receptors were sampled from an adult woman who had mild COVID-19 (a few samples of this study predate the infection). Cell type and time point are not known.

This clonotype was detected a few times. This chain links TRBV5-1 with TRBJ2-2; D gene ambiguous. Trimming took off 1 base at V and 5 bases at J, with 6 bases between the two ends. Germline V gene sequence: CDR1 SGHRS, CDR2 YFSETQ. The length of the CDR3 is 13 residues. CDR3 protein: CASSLKSTGELFF. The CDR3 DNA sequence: TGCGCCAGCAGCTTGAAGTCGACCGGGGAGCTGTTTTTT.

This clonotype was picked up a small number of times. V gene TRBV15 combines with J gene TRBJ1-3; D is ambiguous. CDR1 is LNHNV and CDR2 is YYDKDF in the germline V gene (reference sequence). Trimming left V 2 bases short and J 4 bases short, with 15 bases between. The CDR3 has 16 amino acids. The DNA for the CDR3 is TGTGCCACCAGCAGAAGTATCCTAGACACCGGAAACACCATATATTTT. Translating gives CATSRSILDTGNTIYF.

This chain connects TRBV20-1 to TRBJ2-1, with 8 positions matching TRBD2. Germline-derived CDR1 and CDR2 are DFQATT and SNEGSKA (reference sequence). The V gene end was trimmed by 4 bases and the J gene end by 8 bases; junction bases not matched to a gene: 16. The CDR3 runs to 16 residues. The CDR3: CSATRPLAGPGHEQFF. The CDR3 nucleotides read TGCAGTGCTACTCGCCCCTTAGCGGGGCCGGGCCATGAGCAGTTCTTC.

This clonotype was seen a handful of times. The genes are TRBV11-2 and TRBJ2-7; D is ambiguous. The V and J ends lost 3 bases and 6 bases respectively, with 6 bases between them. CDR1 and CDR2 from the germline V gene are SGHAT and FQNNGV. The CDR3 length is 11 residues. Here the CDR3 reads CASSFSPEQYF. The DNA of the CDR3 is TGTGCCAGCAGCTTTTCGCCCGAGCAGTACTTC.

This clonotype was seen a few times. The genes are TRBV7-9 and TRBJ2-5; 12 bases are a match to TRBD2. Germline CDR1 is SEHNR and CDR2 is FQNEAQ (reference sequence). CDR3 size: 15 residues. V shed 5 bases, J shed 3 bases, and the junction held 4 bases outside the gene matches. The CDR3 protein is CASSPPSGREETQYF. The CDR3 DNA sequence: TGTGCCAGCAGCCCCCCTAGCGGGAGGGAAGAGACCCAGTACTTC.

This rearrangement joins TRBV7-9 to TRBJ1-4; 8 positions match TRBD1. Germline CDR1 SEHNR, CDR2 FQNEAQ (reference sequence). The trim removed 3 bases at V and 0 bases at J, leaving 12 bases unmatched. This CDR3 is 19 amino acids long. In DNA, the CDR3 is TGTGCCAGCAGCTTCCGACCAGGACAGGGCCTCGCAACTAATGAAAAACTGTTTTTT. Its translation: CASSFRPGQGLATNEKLFF.

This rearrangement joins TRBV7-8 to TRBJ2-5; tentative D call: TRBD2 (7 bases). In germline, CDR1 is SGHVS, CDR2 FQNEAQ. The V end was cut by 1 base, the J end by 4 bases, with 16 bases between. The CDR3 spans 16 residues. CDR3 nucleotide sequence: TGTGCCAGCAGCTTAGATGGCCCGGGGGGCCCAGAGACCCAGTACTTC. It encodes CASSLDGPGGPETQYF.

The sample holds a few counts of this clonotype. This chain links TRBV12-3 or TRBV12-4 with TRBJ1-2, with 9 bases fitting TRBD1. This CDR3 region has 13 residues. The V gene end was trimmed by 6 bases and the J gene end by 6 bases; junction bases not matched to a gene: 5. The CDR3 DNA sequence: TGTGCCAGCAGCCGGGACAGGGTGGATGGCTACACCTTC. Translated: CASSRDRVDGYTF.

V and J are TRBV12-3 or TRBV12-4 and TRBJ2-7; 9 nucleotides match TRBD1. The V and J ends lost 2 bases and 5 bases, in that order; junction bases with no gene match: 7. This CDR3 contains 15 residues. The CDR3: CASSLKQGALDEQYF. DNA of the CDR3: TGTGCCAGCAGTTTAAAACAGGGGGCGCTGGACGAGCAGTACTTC.

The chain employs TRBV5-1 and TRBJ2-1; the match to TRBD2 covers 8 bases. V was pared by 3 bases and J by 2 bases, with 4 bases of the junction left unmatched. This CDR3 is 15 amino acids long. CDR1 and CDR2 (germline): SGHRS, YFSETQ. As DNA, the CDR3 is TGCGCCAGCAGCTACGGGAGGGTGACCTACAATGAGCAGTTCTTC. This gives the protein CASSYGRVTYNEQFF.

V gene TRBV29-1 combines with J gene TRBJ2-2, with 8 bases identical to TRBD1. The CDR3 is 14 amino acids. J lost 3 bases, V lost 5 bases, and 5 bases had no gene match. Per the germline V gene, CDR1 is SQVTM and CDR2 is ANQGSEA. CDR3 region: CSVHGQGYTGELFF. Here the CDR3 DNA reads TGCAGCGTTCATGGACAGGGATACACCGGGGAGCTGTTTTTT.

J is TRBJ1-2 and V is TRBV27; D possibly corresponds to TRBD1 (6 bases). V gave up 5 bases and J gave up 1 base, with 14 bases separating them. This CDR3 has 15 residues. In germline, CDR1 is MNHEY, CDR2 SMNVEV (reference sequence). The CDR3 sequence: CASSGRGYFNYGYTF. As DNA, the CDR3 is TGTGCCAGCAGTGGCAGGGGCTACTTTAACTATGGCTACACCTTC.

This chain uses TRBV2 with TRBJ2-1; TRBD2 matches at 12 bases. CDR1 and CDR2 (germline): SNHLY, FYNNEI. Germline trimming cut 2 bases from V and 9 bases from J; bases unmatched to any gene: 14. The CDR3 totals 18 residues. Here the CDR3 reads CASSERLAGDFTTGEQFF. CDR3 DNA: TGTGCCAGCAGTGAAAGACTAGCGGGGGATTTCACCACCGGTGAGCAGTTCTTC.

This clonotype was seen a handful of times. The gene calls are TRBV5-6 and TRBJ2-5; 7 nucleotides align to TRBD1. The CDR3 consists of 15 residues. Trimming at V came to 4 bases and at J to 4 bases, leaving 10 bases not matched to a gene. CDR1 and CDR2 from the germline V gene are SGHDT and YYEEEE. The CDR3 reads CASSGTTGYGETQYF. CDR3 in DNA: TGTGCCAGCAGCGGAACGACAGGGTACGGAGAGACCCAGTACTTC.

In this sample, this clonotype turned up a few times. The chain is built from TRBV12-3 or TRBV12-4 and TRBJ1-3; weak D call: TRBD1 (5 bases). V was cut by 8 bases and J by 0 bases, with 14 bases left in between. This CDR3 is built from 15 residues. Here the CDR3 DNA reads TGTGCCAGCGTTCCAGCGGACACCTCTGGAAACACCATATATTTT. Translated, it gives CASVPADTSGNTIYF.

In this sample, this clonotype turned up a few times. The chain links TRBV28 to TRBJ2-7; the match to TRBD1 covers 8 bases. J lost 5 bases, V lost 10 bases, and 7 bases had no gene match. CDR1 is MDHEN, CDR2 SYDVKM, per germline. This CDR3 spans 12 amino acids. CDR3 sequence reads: CATWTGNHEQYF. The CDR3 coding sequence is TGTGCCACCTGGACAGGGAACCACGAGCAGTACTTC.

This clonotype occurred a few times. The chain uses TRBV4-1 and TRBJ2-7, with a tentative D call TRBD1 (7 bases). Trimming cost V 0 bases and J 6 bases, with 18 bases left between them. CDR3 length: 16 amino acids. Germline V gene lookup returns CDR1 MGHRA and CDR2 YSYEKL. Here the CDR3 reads CASSQDLRRGLGEQYF. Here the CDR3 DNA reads TGCGCCAGCAGCCAAGATCTTAGGAGGGGGCTAGGCGAGCAGTACTTC.

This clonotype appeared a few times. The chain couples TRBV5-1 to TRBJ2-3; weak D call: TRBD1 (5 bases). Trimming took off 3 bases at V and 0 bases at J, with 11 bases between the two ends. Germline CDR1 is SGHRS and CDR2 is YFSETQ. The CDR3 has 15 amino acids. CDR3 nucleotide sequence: TGCGCCAGCAGCTACAGGCTATCTAGCACAGATACGCAGTATTTT. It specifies CASSYRLSSTDTQYF.

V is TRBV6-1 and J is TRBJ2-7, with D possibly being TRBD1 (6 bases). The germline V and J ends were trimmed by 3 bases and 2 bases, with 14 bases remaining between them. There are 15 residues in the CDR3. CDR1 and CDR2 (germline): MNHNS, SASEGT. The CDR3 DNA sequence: TGTGCCAGCAGTGATCCCGGGGACAAGACCTACGAGCAGTACTTC. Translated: CASSDPGDKTYEQYF.

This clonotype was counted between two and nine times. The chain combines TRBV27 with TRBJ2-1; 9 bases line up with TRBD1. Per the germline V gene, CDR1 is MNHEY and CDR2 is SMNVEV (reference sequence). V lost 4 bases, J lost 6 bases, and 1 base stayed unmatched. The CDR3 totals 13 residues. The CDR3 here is CASSWGQGNEQFF. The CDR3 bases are TGTGCCAGCAGTTGGGGACAGGGCAATGAGCAGTTCTTC.

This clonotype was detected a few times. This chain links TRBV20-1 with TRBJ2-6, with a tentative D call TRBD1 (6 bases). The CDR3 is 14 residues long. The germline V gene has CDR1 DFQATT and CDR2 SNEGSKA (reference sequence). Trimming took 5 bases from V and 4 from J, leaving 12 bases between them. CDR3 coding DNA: TGCAGTGCTGAGCAGGGGCCCGGGGCCAACGTCCTGACTTTC. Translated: CSAEQGPGANVLTF.

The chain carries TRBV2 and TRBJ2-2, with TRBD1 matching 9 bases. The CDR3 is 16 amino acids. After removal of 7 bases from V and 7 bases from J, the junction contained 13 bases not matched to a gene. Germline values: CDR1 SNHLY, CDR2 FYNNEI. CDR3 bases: TGTGCCAGCACTGATGAGGGACAGGGATTAGGCGGGGAGCTGTTTTTT. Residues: CASTDEGQGLGGELFF.